Below, 9 T cell receptor beta chains from the same sample are listed, as sequenced in a study of shared clonotypes between healthy human individuals. Profiling relied on immunoSEQ multiplex PCR, and the TCRdb table lists in-frame clones only, not all of them. Of more than 2,000,000 clones in the sample, approximately 95% are singletons; the top ten hold roughly 0.36%. The sample was naive CD4+ T cells from PBMCs. The subset here: CD45RA+ positively selected. The receptors come from a man in his late teens or twenties in good health. Some clones in this sample may be carry-over from other donors' samples.

About this clone: In the same sample, other DNA sequences code for this CDR3. This rearrangement joins TRBV29-1 to TRBJ2-3, with 7 bases matching TRBD2. The CDR3 covers 12 residues. V lost 6 bases and J lost 3; bases outside the gene matches: 3. Germline V gene data show CDR1 as SQVTM and CDR2 as ANQGSEA. CDR3 in DNA: TGCAGCGTGGAGGGAGGGACAGATACGCAGTATTTT. This codes for CSVEGGTDTQYF.

The chain joins TRBV2 to TRBJ1-5; 9 bases agree with TRBD1. CDR1 is SNHLY, CDR2 FYNNEI, per germline. The CDR3 is 15 residues long. The V gene end was trimmed by 6 bases and the J gene end by 1 base; junction bases not matched to a gene: 4. The CDR3 region is CASSGQGISNQPQHF. CDR3 sequence (DNA): TGTGCCAGCAGCGGACAGGGGATCAGCAATCAGCCCCAGCATTTT.

This sequence joins TRBV2 and TRBJ1-1; D is perhaps TRBD1 (6 bases). Between the trimmed V and J ends, which lost 8 bases and 2 bases, there was a span of 15 bases. CDR1 is SNHLY, CDR2 FYNNEI, per germline. The CDR3 contains 14 residues. Here the CDR3 DNA reads TGTGCCAGCGAACAGATGGGGGCAAACACTGAAGCTTTCTTT. Its translation is CASEQMGANTEAFF.

The chain combines TRBV19 with TRBJ1-4; tentative D call: TRBD1 (5 bases). The CDR3 covers 19 residues. V lost 5 bases and J 7 bases, leaving 29 bases between the germline ends. Germline CDR1 is LNHDA and CDR2 is SQIVND (reference sequence). CDR3 loop: CASSLGITPPPGGSEKLFF. CDR3 in DNA: TGTGCCAGTAGTCTCGGGATTACCCCACCACCGGGGGGAAGTGAAAAACTGTTTTTT.

The rearrangement uses TRBV30 and TRBJ2-7, with 9 bases lining up with TRBD1. Germline loops: CDR1 GTSNPN, CDR2 SVGIG (reference sequence). The CDR3 has 14 residues. Trimming took 3 bases from V and 2 from J; bases not matched to a gene: 5. DNA of the CDR3: TGTGCCTGGAGGAAGACAGGGGGGGCCTACGAGCAGTACTTC. Translation gives CAWRKTGGAYEQYF.

The CDR3 loop reads CASSLSGTSTGDTQYF. In DNA, the CDR3 is TGTGCCAGCTCACTATCTGGGACTAGCACGGGTGATACGCAGTATTTT. The V gene is TRBV18, the J gene TRBJ2-3; 9 bases are shared with TRBD2. The CDR3 runs 16 residues. Germline V gene sequence: CDR1 KGHSH, CDR2 LQKENI. J gave up 6 bases and V 4 bases, and 11 bases lay outside the gene matches. Looking up the rest from reference TRBV18 and TRBJ2-3 gives the full variable domain: NAGVMQNPRHLVRRRGQEARLRCSPMKGHSHVYWYRQLPEEGLKFMVYLQKENIIDESGMPKERFSAEFPKEGPSILRIQQVVRGDSAAYFCASSLSGTSTGDTQYFGPGTRLTVL.

The rearrangement joins TRBV7-3 to TRBJ2-3, with 7 bases lining up with TRBD2. V gave up 1 base and J gave up 6 bases; unmatched junction bases: 7. Germline CDR1 SGHTA, CDR2 FQGTGA. CDR3 length: 15 amino acids. The CDR3 reads CASSLSLAAGDTQYF. The CDR3 DNA follows: TGTGCCAGCAGCTTAAGCCTAGCGGCGGGGGATACGCAGTATTTT.

The chain employs TRBV4-1 and TRBJ2-7; D is possibly TRBD1 (6 bases). The V end lost 3 bases, the J end lost 9 bases, and 15 bases lay between the germline ends. The germline V gene has CDR1 MGHRA and CDR2 YSYEKL. This CDR3 spans 13 amino acids. As DNA, the CDR3 is TGCGCCAGCAGCCAGAACTCGGACAGAAGGCAGTACTTC. Translated, it gives CASSQNSDRRQYF.

V and J are TRBV27 and TRBJ1-5, with a weak D call TRBD1 (5 bases). Trimming shortened V by 3 bases and J by 5 bases, and 11 bases separated the two germline ends. CDR3 length equals 14 residues. CDR1 is MNHEY, CDR2 SMNVEV, per germline (reference sequence). The CDR3 region is CASSFAGFDQPQHF. CDR3 nucleotide sequence: TGTGCCAGCAGTTTTGCAGGGTTTGATCAGCCCCAGCATTTT.